What follows describes a single TCR beta chain. A read error may account for a junction end that differs from germline. The data were taken from a study of tumor-infiltrating lymphocytes in primary liver carcinoma. Starting from 500 ng of total RNA, TCR beta cDNA was produced with a primer in the constant region. Nested multiplex PCR, run for three rounds with slightly modified ARM-PCR, yielded TCR beta libraries. Using its own MiXCR run on the multiplex PCR reads, TCRdb lists one record per CDR3 protein. The table lists 300,000 to 400,000 distinct CDR3 sequences, 65% of them singletons. Blood RNA came from unsorted whole blood; germline DNA was also extracted. It was before surgery that approximately 4 milliliters of peripheral blood were collected. This sequence originates from a man aged 35-49 years with primary liver carcinoma and hepatitis B virus infection. Specimen: peripheral blood.

This CDR3 reads CASSLDPGDYEQYF. In DNA, the CDR3 is TGTGCCAGCAGCCTAGACCCAGGGGACTACGAGCAGTACTTC. The V gene is TRBV11-2, the J gene TRBJ2-7; weak D call: TRBD1 (6 bases). CDR1 and CDR2 (germline): SGHAT, FQNNGV. The CDR3 covers 14 residues.